Following are 2 T cell receptor beta chains from one sample sequenced in a study of cytomegalovirus exposure and HLA in healthy donors. Assay used: immunoSEQ multiplex PCR; TCRdb lists only in-frame clones, some missing. The table has about 110,000 clones, approximately 96% seen once. The specimen sequenced was PBMCs. These receptors came from a woman in her late teens or twenties in good health and CMV-seronegative.

The chain combines TRBV28 with TRBJ2-7, with D perhaps matching TRBD1 (5 bases). Germline V gene sequence: CDR1 MDHEN, CDR2 SYDVKM. Trimming left V 5 bases short and J 3 bases short, with 14 bases between. The length of the CDR3 is 14 residues. The CDR3 loop is CASSPSRVGYEQYF. The CDR3 coding sequence is TGTGCCAGCAGTCCCAGCAGGGTAGGCTACGAGCAGTACTTC.

This sequence joins TRBV7-3 and TRBJ2-1; 11 bases map to TRBD2. J gave up 7 bases and V 3 bases, and 8 bases lay outside the gene matches. Germline values: CDR1 SGHTA, CDR2 FQGTGA. This CDR3 is 16 amino acids long. The CDR3 loop is CASSFSGGATLNEQFF. The CDR3 nucleotides read TGTGCCAGCAGCTTTAGCGGGGGGGCTACTCTAAATGAGCAGTTCTTC.